The 8 T cell receptor beta chains in this list originate from one sample, sequenced in a study of lymphopenia after photon versus proton radiotherapy. TCRdb's copy holds only in-frame clones and misses some; the assay was immunoSEQ multiplex PCR. The sample carries about 65,000 clones, 80% to 90% recorded once. Source: peripheral blood, taken from a patient treated with proton-based radiotherapy. All receptors come from a man older than 75 with esophageal cancer.

The chain uses TRBV4-3 and TRBJ2-1; TRBD2 matches at 9 bases. CDR1 LGHNA and CDR2 YSLEER come from the germline V gene. There are 15 residues in the CDR3. The junction had 7 bases not matched to a gene; V was cut back by 4 bases and J by 6 bases. CDR3 DNA sequence: TGCGCCAGCAGCCGACGGGCTAGCGGGGCCAATGAGCAGTTCTTC. Encoded protein: CASSRRASGANEQFF.

This chain uses TRBV7-8 with TRBJ2-7, with 9 bases that match TRBD1. CDR1 is SGHVS, CDR2 FQNEAQ, per germline. With V trimmed by 5 bases and J by 6 bases, 11 bases remained unmatched. The CDR3 has 15 residues. The CDR3 DNA reads as TGTGCCAGCAGCACCTGGACAGGGGACCCCTCCGAGCAGTACTTC. It translates to CASSTWTGDPSEQYF.

The chain joins TRBV11-2 to TRBJ2-5; no definite D call. Germline loops: CDR1 SGHAT, CDR2 FQNNGV. The CDR3 contains 11 residues. V was trimmed by 4 bases and J by 9 bases, leaving 9 bases between them. The CDR3 is CASSSHKAQYF. The CDR3 DNA reads as TGTGCCAGCAGCTCACATAAGGCCCAGTACTTC. Complete variable domain (other parts from reference TRBV11-2 and TRBJ2-5): EAGVAQSPRYKIIEKRQSVAFWCNPISGHATLYWYQQILGQGPKLLIQFQNNGVVDDSQLPKDRFSAERLKGVDSTLKIQPAKLEDSAVYLCASSSHKAQYFGPGTRLLVL.

This clone was counted a few times. The V gene is TRBV7-2, the J gene TRBJ2-1; 10 bases are shared with TRBD2. CDR1 is SGHTA, CDR2 FQGNSA, per germline. The CDR3 covers 14 residues. V was pared by 8 bases and J by 4 bases, with 5 bases of the junction left unmatched. CDR3 in DNA: TGTGCCAGCCAAGTAGCGGGGGGTTACAATGAGCAGTTCTTC. This gives the protein CASQVAGGYNEQFF.

V and J are TRBV4-3 and TRBJ2-5; D is unresolved. The germline gives CDR1 LGHNA, CDR2 YSLEER. This CDR3 region has 13 residues. Trimming cost V 1 base and J 6 bases, with 9 bases left between them. CDR3 nucleotide sequence: TGCGCCAGCAGCCAAGGATTGAGTCAGACCCAGTACTTC. Amino acids: CASSQGLSQTQYF.

The J gene is TRBJ1-1, the V gene TRBV19; 9 positions agree with TRBD1. The germline V gene has CDR1 LNHDA and CDR2 SQIVND (reference sequence). This CDR3 is built from 17 residues. Losses at the gene ends were 3 bases for V and 3 bases for J; bases not matched to a gene: 11. The CDR3 DNA sequence: TGTGCCAGTAGTATGGCCGGGGGACAGGGTCACGACACTGAAGCTTTCTTT. The encoded protein is CASSMAGGQGHDTEAFF.

The chain carries TRBV19 and TRBJ2-3; possibly TRBD1 for D (6 bases). Germline V lookup: CDR1 LNHDA, CDR2 SQIVND (reference sequence). The CDR3 loop spans 16 amino acids. V lost 6 bases to trimming and J lost 5 bases, with 21 bases between them. In DNA, the CDR3 is TGTGCCAGTAGGCGCGGCCTCACAGGGAAAGAAGATACGCAGTATTTT. It is translated as CASRRGLTGKEDTQYF.

Regarding this clone: The sample carries other DNA sequences with the same CDR3. The rearrangement uses TRBV29-1 and TRBJ1-1; possible D gene TRBD1, 6 bases. CDR1 is SQVTM, CDR2 ANQGSEA, per germline. V was pared by 4 bases and J by 5 bases, with 11 bases between. The CDR3 is 12 residues long. The CDR3 spells CSVVRGQTEAFF. CDR3 sequence (DNA): TGCAGCGTTGTACGCGGACAGACTGAAGCTTTCTTT.